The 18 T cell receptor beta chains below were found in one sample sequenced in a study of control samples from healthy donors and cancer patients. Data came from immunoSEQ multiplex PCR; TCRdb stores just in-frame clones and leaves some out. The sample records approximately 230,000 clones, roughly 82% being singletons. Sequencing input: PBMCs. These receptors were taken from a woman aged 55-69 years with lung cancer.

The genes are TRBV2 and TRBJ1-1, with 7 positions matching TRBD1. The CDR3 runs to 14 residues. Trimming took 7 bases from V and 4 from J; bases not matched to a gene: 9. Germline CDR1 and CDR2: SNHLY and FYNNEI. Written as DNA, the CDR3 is TGTGCCAGCACCGGCCTACAGGGGTCCACTGAAGCTTTCTTT. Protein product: CASTGLQGSTEAFF.

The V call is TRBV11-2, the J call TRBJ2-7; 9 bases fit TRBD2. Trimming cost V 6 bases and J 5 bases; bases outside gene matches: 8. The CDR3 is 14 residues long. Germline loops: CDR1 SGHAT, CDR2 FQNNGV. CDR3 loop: CASSQGLAGNEQYF. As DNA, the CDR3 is TGTGCCAGCAGTCAGGGGCTAGCGGGAAACGAGCAGTACTTC.

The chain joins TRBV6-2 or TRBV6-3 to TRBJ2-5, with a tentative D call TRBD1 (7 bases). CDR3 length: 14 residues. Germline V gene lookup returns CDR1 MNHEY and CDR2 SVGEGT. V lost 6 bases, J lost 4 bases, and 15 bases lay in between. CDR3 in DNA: TGTGCCAGCAGCAACCGACAGGGAGGAGAGACCCAGTACTTC. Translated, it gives CASSNRQGGETQYF.

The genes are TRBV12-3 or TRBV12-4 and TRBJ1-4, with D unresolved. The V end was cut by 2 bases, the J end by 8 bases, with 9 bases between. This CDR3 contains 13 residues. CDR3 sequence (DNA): TGTGCCAGCAGTTTACTGGGTTTGGAAAAACTGTTTTTT. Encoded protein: CASSLLGLEKLFF.

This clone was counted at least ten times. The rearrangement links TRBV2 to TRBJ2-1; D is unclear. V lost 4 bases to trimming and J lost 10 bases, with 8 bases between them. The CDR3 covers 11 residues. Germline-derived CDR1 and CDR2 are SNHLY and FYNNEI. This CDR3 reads CASSGVTEQFF. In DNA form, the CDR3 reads TGTGCCAGCAGTGGGGTCACGGAGCAGTTCTTC.

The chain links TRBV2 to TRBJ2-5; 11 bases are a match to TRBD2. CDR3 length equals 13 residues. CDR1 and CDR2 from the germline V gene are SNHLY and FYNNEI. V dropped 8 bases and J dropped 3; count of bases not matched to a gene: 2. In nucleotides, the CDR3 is TGTGCCAGCCAGGGACTAGCGGAAGAGACCCAGTACTTC. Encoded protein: CASQGLAEETQYF.

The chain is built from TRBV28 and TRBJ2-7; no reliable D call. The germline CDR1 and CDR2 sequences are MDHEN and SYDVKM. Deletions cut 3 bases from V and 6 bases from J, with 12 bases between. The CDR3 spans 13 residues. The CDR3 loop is CASSFGPTVEQYF. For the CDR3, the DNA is TGTGCCAGCAGTTTTGGCCCCACCGTCGAGCAGTACTTC.

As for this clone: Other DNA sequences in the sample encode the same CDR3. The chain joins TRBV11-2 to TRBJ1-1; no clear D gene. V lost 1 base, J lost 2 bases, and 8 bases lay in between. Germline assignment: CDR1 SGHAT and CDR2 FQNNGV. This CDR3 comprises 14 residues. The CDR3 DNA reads TGTGCCAGCAGCTTAGTTGCCGGAAACACTGAAGCTTTCTTT. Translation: CASSLVAGNTEAFF. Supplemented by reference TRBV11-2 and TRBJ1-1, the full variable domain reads EAGVAQSPRYKIIEKRQSVAFWCNPISGHATLYWYQQILGQGPKLLIQFQNNGVVDDSQLPKDRFSAERLKGVDSTLKIQPAKLEDSAVYLCASSLVAGNTEAFFGQGTRLTVV.

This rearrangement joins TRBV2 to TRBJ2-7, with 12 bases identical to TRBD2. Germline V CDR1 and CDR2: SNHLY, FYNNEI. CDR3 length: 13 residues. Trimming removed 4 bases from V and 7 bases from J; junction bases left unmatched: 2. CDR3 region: CASSGGLAGEQYF. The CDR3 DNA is TGTGCCAGCAGTGGCGGACTAGCGGGAGAGCAGTACTTC.

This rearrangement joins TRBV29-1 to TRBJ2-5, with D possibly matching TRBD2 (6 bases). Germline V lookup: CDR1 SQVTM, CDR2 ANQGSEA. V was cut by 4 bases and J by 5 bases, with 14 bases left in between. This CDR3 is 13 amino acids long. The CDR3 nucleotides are TGCAGCGTTGTATCGGGAGTAGGGGAGACCCAGTACTTC. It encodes CSVVSGVGETQYF.

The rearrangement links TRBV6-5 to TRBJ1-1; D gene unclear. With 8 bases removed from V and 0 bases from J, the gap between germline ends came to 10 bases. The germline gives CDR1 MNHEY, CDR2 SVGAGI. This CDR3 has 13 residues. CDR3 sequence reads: CASGNQVNTEAFF. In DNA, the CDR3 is TGTGCCAGCGGGAATCAGGTGAACACTGAAGCTTTCTTT.

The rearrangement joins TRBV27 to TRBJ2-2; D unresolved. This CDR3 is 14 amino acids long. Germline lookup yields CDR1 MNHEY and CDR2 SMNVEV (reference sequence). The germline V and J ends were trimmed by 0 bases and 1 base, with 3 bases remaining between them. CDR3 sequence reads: CASSLSQNTGELFF. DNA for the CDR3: TGTGCCAGCAGTTTATCCCAGAACACCGGGGAGCTGTTTTTT.

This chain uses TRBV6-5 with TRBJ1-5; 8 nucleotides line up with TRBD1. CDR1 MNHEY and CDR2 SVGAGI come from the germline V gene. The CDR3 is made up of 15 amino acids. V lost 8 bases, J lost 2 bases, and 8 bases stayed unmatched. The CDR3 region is CASGTGFVGNQPQHF. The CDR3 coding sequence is TGTGCCAGCGGGACAGGCTTCGTCGGCAATCAGCCCCAGCATTTT.

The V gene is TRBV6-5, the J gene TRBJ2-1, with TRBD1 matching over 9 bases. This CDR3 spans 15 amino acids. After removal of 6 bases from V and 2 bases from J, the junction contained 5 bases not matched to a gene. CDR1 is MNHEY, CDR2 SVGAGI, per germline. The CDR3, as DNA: TGTGCCAGCAGACAAGGACAGGGGACCTACAATGAGCAGTTCTTC. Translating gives CASRQGQGTYNEQFF.

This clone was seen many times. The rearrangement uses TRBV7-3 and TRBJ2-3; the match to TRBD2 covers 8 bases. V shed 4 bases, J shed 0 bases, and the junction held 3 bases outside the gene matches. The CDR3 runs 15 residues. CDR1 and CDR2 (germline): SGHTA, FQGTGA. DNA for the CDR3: TGTGCCAGCAGCTGGAGCGGGGGTAGCACAGATACGCAGTATTTT. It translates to CASSWSGGSTDTQYF.

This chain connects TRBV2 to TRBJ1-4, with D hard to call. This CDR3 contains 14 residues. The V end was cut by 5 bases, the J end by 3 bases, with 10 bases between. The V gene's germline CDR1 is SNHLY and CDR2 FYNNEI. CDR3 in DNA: TGTGCCAGCAGTTTCGACGGGGCTAATGAAAAACTGTTTTTT. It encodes CASSFDGANEKLFF.

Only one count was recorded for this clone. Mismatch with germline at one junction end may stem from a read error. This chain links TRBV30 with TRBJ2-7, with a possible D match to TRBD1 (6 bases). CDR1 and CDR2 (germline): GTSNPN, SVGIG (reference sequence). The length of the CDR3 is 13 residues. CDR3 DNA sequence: TGTGCCTGGAGCAGACAGGTCCCCTACGAGCAGTGCTTC. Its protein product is CAWSRQVPYEQCF. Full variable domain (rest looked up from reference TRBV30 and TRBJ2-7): SQTIHQWPATLVQPVGSPLSLECTVEGTSNPNLYWYRQAAGRGLQLLFYSVGIGQISSEVPQNLSASRPQDRQFILSSKKLLLSDSGFYLCAWSRQVPYEQCFGPGTRLTVT.

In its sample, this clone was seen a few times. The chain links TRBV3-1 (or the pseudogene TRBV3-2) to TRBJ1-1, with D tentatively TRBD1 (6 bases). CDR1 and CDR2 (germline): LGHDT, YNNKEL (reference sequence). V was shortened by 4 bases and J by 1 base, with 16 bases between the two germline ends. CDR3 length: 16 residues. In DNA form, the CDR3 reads TGTGCCAGCAGCCGTTGGGGGGCTGCGGGGAACACTGAAGCTTTCTTT. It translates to CASSRWGAAGNTEAFF.